These 30 T cell receptor beta chains originate from one sample sequenced in a study of blood T cell repertoires in COVID-19. TCRdb's copy holds only in-frame clones and misses some; the assay was immunoSEQ multiplex PCR. The sample shows 150,000 or so clones, more than 70% of them seen only once. The sample taken for sequencing was peripheral blood. These receptors all come from a woman between 55 and 75 years old with acute or convalescent COVID-19.

Of note for this clone: This sample includes further DNA sequences coding for the same CDR3. The chain couples TRBV28 to TRBJ1-1; D is possibly TRBD1 (5 bases). The CDR3 covers 12 residues. Trimming cost V 5 bases and J 6 bases, with 10 bases left between them. The germline CDR1 and CDR2 sequences are MDHEN and SYDVKM. The CDR3 coding sequence is TGTGCCAGCAGTCTGCAGGGTCCTGAAGCTTTCTTT. Its protein is CASSLQGPEAFF.

The V call is TRBV19, the J call TRBJ2-3; 9 bases match TRBD1. V shed 4 bases, J shed 1 base, and the junction held 3 bases outside the gene matches. The CDR3 contains 15 residues. From germline, CDR1 is LNHDA and CDR2 SQIVND (reference sequence). CDR3 amino acids: CASSRQGGGTDTQYF. In DNA form, the CDR3 reads TGTGCCAGTAGTAGACAGGGGGGGGGCACAGATACGCAGTATTTT. The variable domain in full, with the rest retrieved from reference TRBV19 and TRBJ2-3, is DGGITQSPKYLFRKEGQNVTLSCEQNLNHDAMYWYRQDPGQGLRLIYYSQIVNDFQKGDIAEGYSVSREKKESFPLTVTSAQKNPTAFYLCASSRQGGGTDTQYFGPGTRLTVL.

This chain uses TRBV7-9 with TRBJ2-5; unclear D gene. The CDR3 totals 15 residues. Germline V CDR1 and CDR2: SEHNR, FQNEAQ (reference sequence). V lost 2 bases, J lost 2 bases, and 12 bases lay in between. The CDR3 nucleotides read TGTGCCAGCAGCTTAACGCAGGCCATACAAGAGACCCAGTACTTC. It codes for CASSLTQAIQETQYF.

The chain links TRBV5-1 to TRBJ2-7; 9 bases agree with TRBD1. CDR3 length: 17 residues. Germline V CDR1 and CDR2: SGHRS, YFSETQ. Trimming took 0 bases from V and 5 from J; bases not matched to a gene: 12. The CDR3 coding sequence is TGCGCCAGCAGCTTGGTTTCTCAGGGACAGGGTCTTCACGAGCAGTACTTC. Translation: CASSLVSQGQGLHEQYF.

The genes are TRBV30 and TRBJ1-1; TRBD1 matches at 10 bases. V lost 3 bases, J lost 2 bases, and 6 bases stayed unmatched. Germline values: CDR1 GTSNPN, CDR2 SVGIG (reference sequence). This CDR3 is 15 amino acids long. The CDR3 nucleotides read TGTGCCTGGAGCCCGGGACAGGGGAGTAACACTGAAGCTTTCTTT. Translated: CAWSPGQGSNTEAFF.

The chain recombines TRBV18 with TRBJ1-2, with TRBD1 matching over 11 bases. CDR3 length: 13 amino acids. Germline CDR1 is KGHSH and CDR2 is LQKENI. V shed 2 bases, J shed 8 bases, and the junction held 1 base outside the gene matches. CDR3 region: CASSPGDRGGYTF. The DNA for the CDR3 is TGTGCCAGCTCACCAGGGGACAGGGGGGGCTACACCTTC.

V is TRBV5-1 and J is TRBJ2-6, with unresolved D. The germline gives CDR1 SGHRS, CDR2 YFSETQ. Deletions cut 4 bases from V and 1 base from J, with 9 bases between. The CDR3 runs 15 residues. CDR3 residues: CASSPLTSGANVLTF. CDR3 nucleotides: TGCGCCAGCAGCCCTCTAACTTCTGGGGCCAACGTCCTGACTTTC.

The V call is TRBV5-4, the J call TRBJ1-4, with 7 bases matching TRBD1. The CDR3 extends over 16 amino acids. The germline gives CDR1 SGHNT, CDR2 YYREEE (reference sequence). Trimming cost V 3 bases and J 0 bases; bases outside gene matches: 5. The CDR3 DNA sequence: TGTGCCAGCAGCTGGACAGGTTTCTCAACTAATGAAAAACTGTTTTTT. Amino acids: CASSWTGFSTNEKLFF.

V and J are TRBV29-1 and TRBJ2-7, with 9 bases that match TRBD2. This CDR3 spans 14 amino acids. The junction had 8 bases not matched to a gene; V was cut back by 4 bases and J by 4 bases. Germline CDR1 SQVTM, CDR2 ANQGSEA. The CDR3 here is CSVASSGGRYEQYF. The CDR3 DNA follows: TGCAGCGTTGCGAGTAGCGGGGGACGATACGAGCAGTACTTC.

V and J are TRBV4-3 and TRBJ2-2; 8 nucleotides line up with TRBD1. Germline V lookup: CDR1 LGHNA, CDR2 YSLEER. The trim removed 1 base at V and 3 bases at J, leaving 10 bases unmatched. The CDR3 contains 18 residues. CDR3: CASSQVISGGADTGELFF. The CDR3 DNA reads TGCGCCAGCAGCCAAGTCATCTCAGGGGGCGCGGACACCGGGGAGCTGTTTTTT.

The CDR3 bases are TGCGCCAGCAGCTTGGTCGGAGGGGAAGCCTACACCTTC. This gives the protein CASSLVGGEAYTF. This chain uses TRBV5-1 with TRBJ1-2; tentatively, D is TRBD1 (5 bases). The CDR3 covers 13 residues. Germline CDR1 is SGHRS and CDR2 is YFSETQ. Trimming removed 0 bases at V and 10 bases at J, with 13 bases between.

The rearrangement uses TRBV5-1 and TRBJ2-7; D may be TRBD2 (5 bases). From germline, CDR1 is SGHRS and CDR2 YFSETQ. CDR3 size: 14 residues. The V gene lost 4 bases and the J gene lost 0 bases, with 11 bases spanning the gap. CDR3 nucleotide sequence: TGCGCCAGCAGCCAGGACTCTTTCTCCTACGAGCAGTACTTC. It specifies CASSQDSFSYEQYF.

The V and J genes are TRBV6-5 and TRBJ1-4; TRBD1 agrees at 7 bases. This CDR3 spans 14 amino acids. Per germline, CDR1 MNHEY and CDR2 SVGAGI. V lost 0 bases and J lost 7; bases outside the gene matches: 2. The DNA for the CDR3 is TGTGCCAGCAGTTACTCGAACAGGGGTGAAAAACTGTTTTTT. It encodes CASSYSNRGEKLFF.

Only one count was recorded for this clone. The chain has TRBV29-1 and TRBJ2-7, with D perhaps TRBD1 (5 bases). CDR3 length equals 12 residues. Trimming removed 4 bases from V and 5 bases from J, with 12 bases in between. Germline values: CDR1 SQVTM, CDR2 ANQGSEA. CDR3 sequence: CSVVRDSDEQYF. The DNA for the CDR3 is TGCAGCGTTGTCCGAGACAGCGACGAGCAGTACTTC.

The chain combines TRBV6-5 with TRBJ2-7; unclear D gene. This CDR3 contains 14 residues. V was pared by 0 bases and J by 2 bases, with 8 bases between. Germline lookup yields CDR1 MNHEY and CDR2 SVGAGI. CDR3 bases: TGTGCCAGCAGTTACTCTACAAGCGCCTACGAGCAGTACTTC. Translating it yields CASSYSTSAYEQYF.

V gene TRBV3-1 (or the pseudogene TRBV3-2) combines with J gene TRBJ2-5; 8 bases line up with TRBD1. Unmatched junction bases numbered 17, after V lost 4 bases and J lost 7 bases. Germline loops: CDR1 LGHDT, CDR2 YNNKEL (reference sequence). The CDR3 is made up of 17 amino acids. As DNA, the CDR3 is TGTGCCAGCAGCCCATTACCAGGGGGCGAGTTTTTAGGGACCCAGTACTTC. Its protein is CASSPLPGGEFLGTQYF.

This clone was counted once. The chain recombines TRBV6-6 with TRBJ2-1; tentatively, D is TRBD2 (6 bases). The germline V gene encodes CDR1 MNHNY and CDR2 SVGAGI (reference sequence). This CDR3 has 14 residues. V gave up 5 bases and J gave up 0 bases, with 8 bases separating them. The CDR3 loop is CASSTGSSYNEQFF. In DNA form, the CDR3 reads TGTGCCAGCAGTACCGGGAGCTCCTACAATGAGCAGTTCTTC.

Only one count was recorded for this clone. The rearrangement joins TRBV30 to TRBJ2-4, with TRBD1 matching 9 bases. V gave up 1 base and J gave up 6 bases; unmatched junction bases: 7. Germline V gene sequence: CDR1 GTSNPN, CDR2 SVGIG (reference sequence). CDR3 length equals 15 residues. The CDR3, as DNA: TGTGCCTGGAGTGGGGGACAGGGAAGGGTAAACATTCAGTACTTC. Translation gives CAWSGGQGRVNIQYF.

The rearrangement uses TRBV2 and TRBJ1-2; D is possibly TRBD1 (5 bases). The germline V and J ends were trimmed by 1 base and 5 bases, with 11 bases remaining between them. The germline CDR1 and CDR2 sequences are SNHLY and FYNNEI. The CDR3 runs to 14 residues. CDR3 nucleotides: TGTGCCAGCAGTGAAGGGGGCCGTCGGTATGGCTACACCTTC. Translating it yields CASSEGGRRYGYTF.

The chain recombines TRBV14 with TRBJ2-3; D possibly corresponds to TRBD1 (6 bases). Trimming removed 4 bases at V and 2 bases at J, with 16 bases between. The germline V gene has CDR1 SGHDN and CDR2 FVKESK. The CDR3 totals 16 residues. The CDR3 loop is CASSPKIGQITDTQYF. In DNA, the CDR3 is TGTGCCAGCAGCCCCAAGATAGGACAGATCACAGATACGCAGTATTTT. The variable domain in full, with the rest retrieved from reference TRBV14 and TRBJ2-3, is EAGVTQFPSHSVIEKGQTVTLRCDPISGHDNLYWYRRVMGKEIKFLLHFVKESKQDESGMPNNRFLAERTGGTYSTLKVQPAELEDSGVYFCASSPKIGQITDTQYFGPGTRLTVL.

This rearrangement joins TRBV15 to TRBJ1-5; D is possibly TRBD1 (5 bases). The germline gives CDR1 LNHNV, CDR2 YYDKDF (reference sequence). Trimming stripped 1 base from V and 1 base from J, with 11 bases between. This CDR3 is 16 amino acids long. DNA of the CDR3: TGTGCCACCAGCAGAGGAGGGGAGGACAGCAATCAGCCCCAGCATTTT. As protein: CATSRGGEDSNQPQHF.

V and J are TRBV6-2 or TRBV6-3 and TRBJ2-7; the match to TRBD1 covers 7 bases. CDR3 length: 14 amino acids. V lost 2 bases and J lost 4; bases outside the gene matches: 5. The germline gives CDR1 MNHEY, CDR2 SVGEGT. Here the CDR3 DNA reads TGTGCCAGCAGTTACCAGGGGGTTTCATACGAGCAGTACTTC. Translation gives CASSYQGVSYEQYF.

The chain combines TRBV5-4 with TRBJ1-2; tentatively, D is TRBD1 (6 bases). The CDR3 loop spans 12 amino acids. Germline loops: CDR1 SGHNT, CDR2 YYREEE (reference sequence). V dropped 5 bases and J dropped 8 bases, with 13 bases sitting between them. The CDR3 protein is CASSYDRSGYTF. In nucleotides, the CDR3 is TGTGCCAGCAGTTACGACAGGTCCGGCTACACCTTC.

The rearrangement links TRBV27 to TRBJ1-1, with 8 bases that match TRBD1. The V gene's germline CDR1 is MNHEY and CDR2 SMNVEV (reference sequence). This CDR3 spans 14 amino acids. The ends lost 2 bases at V and 5 bases at J; junction bases unmatched: 4. CDR3 residues: CASSLGQGGTEAFF. For the CDR3, the DNA is TGTGCCAGCAGTTTAGGACAGGGAGGTACTGAAGCTTTCTTT.

The CDR3 protein is CASSPNYNSPLHF. The CDR3 coding sequence is TGTGCCAGCTCACCTAACTATAATTCACCCCTCCACTTT. This sequence joins TRBV18 and TRBJ1-6; D is unclear. CDR1 and CDR2 (germline): KGHSH, LQKENI. The CDR3 is 13 amino acids. The ends were cut back, 3 bases at V and 3 bases at J, with 3 bases in the middle.

This clone was seen more than once but under ten times. The rearrangement links TRBV6-5 to TRBJ2-1; a possible D gene is TRBD2 (6 bases). The CDR3 spans 13 residues. Per the germline V gene, CDR1 is MNHEY and CDR2 is SVGAGI. V was trimmed by 8 bases and J by 4 bases, leaving 12 bases between them. The CDR3 nucleotides read TGTGCCAGCCGGGGGTACGATTACAATGAGCAGTTCTTC. Amino acid sequence: CASRGYDYNEQFF.

This clone showed up many times. The same CDR3 also results from other DNA sequences found in this sample. This chain links TRBV15 with TRBJ1-1; D uncertain. In germline, CDR1 is LNHNV, CDR2 YYDKDF (reference sequence). V lost 1 base and J lost 3, with 3 bases in between. The CDR3 is 12 residues long. The CDR3 sequence: CATSRADTEAFF. DNA for the CDR3: TGTGCCACCAGCAGAGCGGACACTGAAGCTTTCTTT.

V gene TRBV5-6 combines with J gene TRBJ2-5; 11 positions match TRBD2. CDR1 and CDR2 from the germline V gene are SGHDT and YYEEEE. Trimming at V came to 4 bases and at J to 3 bases, leaving 5 bases not matched to a gene. This CDR3 has 15 amino acids. CDR3 amino acids: CASSVLAGVKETQYF. CDR3 DNA: TGTGCCAGCAGCGTACTAGCGGGGGTGAAAGAGACCCAGTACTTC.

The gene calls are TRBV6-5 and TRBJ1-2; TRBD1 is a possible D gene (6 bases). The CDR3 contains 13 residues. Germline CDR1 reads MNHEY; CDR2 reads SVGAGI. V shed 6 bases and J shed 2 bases, with 10 bases lying between them. The CDR3 DNA is TGTGCCAGCAGGCGGACAGTGAACTATGGCTACACCTTC. Translating it yields CASRRTVNYGYTF.

In its sample, this clone was seen once. The chain combines TRBV9 with TRBJ2-6; D gene uncertain. CDR1 and CDR2 (germline): SGDLS, YYNGEE. There are 18 residues in the CDR3. Trimming removed 3 bases at V and 0 bases at J, with 16 bases between. CDR3 nucleotide sequence: TGTGCCAGCAGCGGCACCCCGGTAGCTAGCTCTGGGGCCAACGTCCTGACTTTC. Translating it yields CASSGTPVASSGANVLTF.